These 9 T cell receptor beta chains share one sample of origin, sequenced in a study of CXCR3-negative and CXCR3-positive naive CD8 T cells. No antigen is known for these receptors. General study findings and limits: More hydrophobic TRB CDR3s occurred in CXCR3-positive than in CXCR3-negative naive cells.

Preparation of TRB cDNA libraries relied on 5' RACE carrying UMI labels. TCRdb re-called the 5' RACE reads and shows each CDR3 protein once, DNA omitted. The sample table sets out some 150,000 distinct CDR3 sequences. Sequencing input: naive CXCR3+ CD8+ T cells from blood. Specified subset: CD45RO-CCR7+CD27+CD95- naive CD8+ T cells expressing CXCR3 (TNR3+). These receptors were taken from a human donor in good health. Some clones in this sample may be carry-over from other donors' samples.

The chain couples TRBV20-1 to TRBJ2-5; without DNA, the TCRdb call of TRBD2 cannot be checked. CDR1 and CDR2 (germline): DFQATT, SNEGSKA (reference sequence). The CDR3 sequence is 14 residues long. The CDR3 loop reads CSAWTSGHQETQYF.

The chain joins TRBV7-9 to TRBJ2-7; the D call of TRBD2 rests on TCRdb alone, since no DNA is present to check it. The CDR3 has 15 amino acids. Germline CDR1 is SEHNR and CDR2 is FQNEAQ (reference sequence). CDR3 region: CASSPTAGGSSEQYF.

The V call is TRBV20-1, the J call TRBJ2-7. This CDR3 has 13 amino acids. CDR1 and CDR2 from the germline V gene are DFQATT and SNEGSKA (reference sequence). The CDR3: CSARGWPSNEHYF.

V is TRBV20-1 and J is TRBJ2-7; TCRdb calls TRBD2, which cannot be checked without DNA. The CDR3 has 12 amino acids. The germline V gene encodes CDR1 DFQATT and CDR2 SNEGSKA (reference sequence). This CDR3 is CSASAGGHEQYF.

The V call is TRBV15, the J call TRBJ2-1; the TRBD2 assignment by TCRdb is unverifiable without DNA. The CDR3 sequence is 15 residues long. Germline V CDR1 and CDR2: LNHNV, YYDKDF (reference sequence). The chain's CDR3 is CATSKGTSGYNEQFF.

This chain links TRBV4-1 with TRBJ2-7. The CDR3 extends over 15 amino acids. The V gene's germline CDR1 is MGHRA and CDR2 YSYEKL. The CDR3: CASSQEWPTGYEQYF.

The J gene is TRBJ2-1, the V gene TRBV2; TCRdb's D call of TRBD2 is untestable without DNA. There are 17 residues in the CDR3. Germline assignment: CDR1 SNHLY and CDR2 FYNNEI. The CDR3 protein is CASSEVSLAGGVDEQFF.

The chain recombines TRBV6-5 with TRBJ1-1. In germline, CDR1 is MNHEY, CDR2 SVGAGI. This CDR3 is 14 amino acids long. The chain's CDR3 is CASSEGQMNTEAFF.

The chain joins TRBV28 to TRBJ2-1. Germline V gives CDR1 MDHEN, CDR2 SYDVKM. The CDR3 loop spans 16 amino acids. CDR3: CASSDQQDALGNEQFF.